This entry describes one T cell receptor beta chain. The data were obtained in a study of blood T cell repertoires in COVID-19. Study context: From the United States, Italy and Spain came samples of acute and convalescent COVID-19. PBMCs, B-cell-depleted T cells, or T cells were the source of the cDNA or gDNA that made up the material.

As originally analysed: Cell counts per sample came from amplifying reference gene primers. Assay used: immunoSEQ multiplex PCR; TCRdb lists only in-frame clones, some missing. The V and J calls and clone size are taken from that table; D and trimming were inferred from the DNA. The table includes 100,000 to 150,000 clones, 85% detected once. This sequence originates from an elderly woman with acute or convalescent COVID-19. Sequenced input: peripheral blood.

This chain's CDR3 is CASWRGLSTDTQYF. The CDR3 DNA reads TGTGCCAGCTGGCGGGGCCTGAGCACAGATACGCAGTATTTT. The chain couples TRBV5-5 to TRBJ2-3, with D possibly matching TRBD2 (6 bases). Germline values: CDR1 SGHKS, CDR2 YYEKEE (reference sequence). Trimming removed 7 bases from V and 0 bases from J, with 12 bases in between. The CDR3 extends over 14 amino acids.